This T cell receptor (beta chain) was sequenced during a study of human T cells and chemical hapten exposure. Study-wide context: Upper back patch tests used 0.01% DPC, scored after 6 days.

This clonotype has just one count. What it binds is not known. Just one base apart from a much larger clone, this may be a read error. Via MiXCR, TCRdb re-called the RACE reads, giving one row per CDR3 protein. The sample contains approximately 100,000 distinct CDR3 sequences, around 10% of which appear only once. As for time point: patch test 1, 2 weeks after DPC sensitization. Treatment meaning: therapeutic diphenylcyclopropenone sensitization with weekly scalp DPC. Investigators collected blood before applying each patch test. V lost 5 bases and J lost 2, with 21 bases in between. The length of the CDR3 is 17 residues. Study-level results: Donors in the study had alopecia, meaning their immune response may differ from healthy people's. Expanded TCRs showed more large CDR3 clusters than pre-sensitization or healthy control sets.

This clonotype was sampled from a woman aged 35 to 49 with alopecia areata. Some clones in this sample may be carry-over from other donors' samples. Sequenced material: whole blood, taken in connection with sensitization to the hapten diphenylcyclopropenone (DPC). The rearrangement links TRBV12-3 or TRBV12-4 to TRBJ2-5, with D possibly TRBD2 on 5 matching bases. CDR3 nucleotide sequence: TGTGCCAGCAGTCCACCCCCCGAACTAGGATCACAAGAGACCCAGTACTTC. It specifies CASSPPPELGSQETQYF.